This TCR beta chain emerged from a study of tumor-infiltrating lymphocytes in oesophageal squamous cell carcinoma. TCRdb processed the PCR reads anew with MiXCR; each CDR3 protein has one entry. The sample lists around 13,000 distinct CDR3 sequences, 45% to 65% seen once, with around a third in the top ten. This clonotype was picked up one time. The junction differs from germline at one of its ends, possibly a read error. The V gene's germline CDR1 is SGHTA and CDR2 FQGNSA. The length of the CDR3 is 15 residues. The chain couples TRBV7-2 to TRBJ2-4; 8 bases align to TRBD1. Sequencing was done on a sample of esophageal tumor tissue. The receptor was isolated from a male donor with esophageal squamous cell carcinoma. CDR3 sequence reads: CASSPDRGTYGYTFF. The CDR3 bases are TGTGCCAGCAGCCCCGACAGGGGAACATATGGCTACACCTTCTTC.